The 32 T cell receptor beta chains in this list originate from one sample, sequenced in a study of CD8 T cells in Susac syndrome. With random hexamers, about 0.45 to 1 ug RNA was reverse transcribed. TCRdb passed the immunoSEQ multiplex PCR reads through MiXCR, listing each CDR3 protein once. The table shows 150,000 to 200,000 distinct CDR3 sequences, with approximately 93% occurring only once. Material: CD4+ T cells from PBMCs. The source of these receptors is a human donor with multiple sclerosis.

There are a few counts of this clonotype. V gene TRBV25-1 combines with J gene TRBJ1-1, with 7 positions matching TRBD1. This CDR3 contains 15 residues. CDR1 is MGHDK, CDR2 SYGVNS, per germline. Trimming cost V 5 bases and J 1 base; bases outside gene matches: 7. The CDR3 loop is CASSLAGTANTEAFF. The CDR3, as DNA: TGTGCCAGCAGTCTCGCCGGGACAGCGAACACTGAAGCTTTCTTT.

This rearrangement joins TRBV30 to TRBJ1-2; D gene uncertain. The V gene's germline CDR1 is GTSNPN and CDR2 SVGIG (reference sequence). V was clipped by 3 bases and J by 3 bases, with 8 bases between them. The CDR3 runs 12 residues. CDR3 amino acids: CAWSQPYYGYTF. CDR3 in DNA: TGTGCCTGGAGCCAGCCGTACTATGGCTACACCTTC.

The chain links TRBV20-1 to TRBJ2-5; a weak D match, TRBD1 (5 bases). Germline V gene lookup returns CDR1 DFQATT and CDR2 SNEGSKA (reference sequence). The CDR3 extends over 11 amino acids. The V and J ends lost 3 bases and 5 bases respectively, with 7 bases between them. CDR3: CSASQGETQYF. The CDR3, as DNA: TGCAGTGCTAGTCAGGGCGAGACCCAGTACTTC.

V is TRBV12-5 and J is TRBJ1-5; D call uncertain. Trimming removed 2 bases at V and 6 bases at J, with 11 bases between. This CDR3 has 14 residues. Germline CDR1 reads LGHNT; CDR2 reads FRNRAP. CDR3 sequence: CASGLLGTGQPQHF. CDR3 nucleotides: TGTGCTAGTGGTTTGCTAGGCACGGGTCAGCCCCAGCATTTT.

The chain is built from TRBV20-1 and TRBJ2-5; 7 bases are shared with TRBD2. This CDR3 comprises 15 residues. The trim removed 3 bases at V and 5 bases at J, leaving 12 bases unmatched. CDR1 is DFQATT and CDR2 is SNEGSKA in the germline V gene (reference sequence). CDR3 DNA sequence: TGCAGTGCTAGTTTTGCCCGATCTAGCGGCGAGACCCAGTACTTC. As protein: CSASFARSSGETQYF.

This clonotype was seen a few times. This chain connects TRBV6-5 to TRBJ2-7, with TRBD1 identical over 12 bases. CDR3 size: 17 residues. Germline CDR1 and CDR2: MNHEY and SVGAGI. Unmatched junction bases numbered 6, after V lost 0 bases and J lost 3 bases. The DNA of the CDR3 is TGTGCCAGCAGTTACTCGTCGGGACAGGGGGCCGTCTACGAGCAGTACTTC. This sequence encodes CASSYSSGQGAVYEQYF.

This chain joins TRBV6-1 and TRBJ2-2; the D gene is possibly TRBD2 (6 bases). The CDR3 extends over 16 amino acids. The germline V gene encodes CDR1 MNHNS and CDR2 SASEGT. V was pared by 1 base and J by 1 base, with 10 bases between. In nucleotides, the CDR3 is TGTGCCAGCAGTGAAGTGGGGCGGGGGAACACCGGGGAGCTGTTTTTT. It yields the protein CASSEVGRGNTGELFF.

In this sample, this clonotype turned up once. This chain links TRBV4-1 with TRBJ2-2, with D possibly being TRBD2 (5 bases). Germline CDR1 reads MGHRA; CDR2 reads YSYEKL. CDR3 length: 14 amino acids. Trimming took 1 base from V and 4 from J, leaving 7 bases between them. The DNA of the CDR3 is TGCGCCAGCAGCCAAGGGAGGAGCACCGGGGAGCTGTTTTTT. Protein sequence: CASSQGRSTGELFF.

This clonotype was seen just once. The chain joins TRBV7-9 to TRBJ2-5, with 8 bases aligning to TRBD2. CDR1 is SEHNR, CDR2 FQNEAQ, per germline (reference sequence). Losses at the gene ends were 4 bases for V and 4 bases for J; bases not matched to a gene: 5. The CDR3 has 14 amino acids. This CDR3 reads CASSSPGGGETQYF. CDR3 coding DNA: TGTGCCAGCAGCTCCCCCGGGGGGGGAGAGACCCAGTACTTC.

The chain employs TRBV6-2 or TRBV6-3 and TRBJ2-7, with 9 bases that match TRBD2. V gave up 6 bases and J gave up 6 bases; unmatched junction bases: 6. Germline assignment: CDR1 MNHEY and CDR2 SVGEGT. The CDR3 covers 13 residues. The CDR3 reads CASSSGGRGEQYF. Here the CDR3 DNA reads TGTGCCAGCAGCTCCGGCGGGAGGGGCGAGCAGTACTTC.

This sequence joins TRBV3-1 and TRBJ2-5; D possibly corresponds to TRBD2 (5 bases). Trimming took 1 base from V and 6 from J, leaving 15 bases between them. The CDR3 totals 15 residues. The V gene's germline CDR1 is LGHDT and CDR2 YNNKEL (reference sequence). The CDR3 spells CASSQGSQTGKTQYF. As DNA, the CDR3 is TGTGCCAGCAGCCAAGGATCCCAAACGGGGAAGACCCAGTACTTC.

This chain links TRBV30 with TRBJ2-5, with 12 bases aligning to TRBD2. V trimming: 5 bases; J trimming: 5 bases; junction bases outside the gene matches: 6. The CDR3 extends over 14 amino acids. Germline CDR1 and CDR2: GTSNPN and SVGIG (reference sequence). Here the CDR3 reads CAWSSGGALETQYF. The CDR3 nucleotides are TGTGCCTGGTCTAGCGGGGGGGCCTTGGAGACCCAGTACTTC.

Here the CDR3 reads CASRLHGADTQYF. For the CDR3, the DNA is TGCGCCAGCAGACTACACGGCGCAGATACGCAGTATTTT. This chain uses TRBV4-3 with TRBJ2-3; D gene uncertain. The CDR3 totals 13 residues. Trimming took off 6 bases at V and 4 bases at J, with 11 bases between the two ends. Germline V gene data show CDR1 as LGHNA and CDR2 as YSLEER.

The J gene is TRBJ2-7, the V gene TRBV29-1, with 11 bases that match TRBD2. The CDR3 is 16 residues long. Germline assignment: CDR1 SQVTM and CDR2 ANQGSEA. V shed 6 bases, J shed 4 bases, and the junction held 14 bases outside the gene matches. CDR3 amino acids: CSVAKGASGGSYEQYF. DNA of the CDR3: TGCAGCGTCGCAAAGGGGGCTAGCGGGGGGTCTTACGAGCAGTACTTC.

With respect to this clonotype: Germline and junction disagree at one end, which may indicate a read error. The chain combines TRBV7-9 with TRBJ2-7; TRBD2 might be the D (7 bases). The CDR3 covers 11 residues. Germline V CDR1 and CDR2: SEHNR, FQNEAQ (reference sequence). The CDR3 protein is CAGASAYEQYF. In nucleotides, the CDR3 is TGCGCGGGGGCAAGCGCCTACGAGCAGTACTTC.

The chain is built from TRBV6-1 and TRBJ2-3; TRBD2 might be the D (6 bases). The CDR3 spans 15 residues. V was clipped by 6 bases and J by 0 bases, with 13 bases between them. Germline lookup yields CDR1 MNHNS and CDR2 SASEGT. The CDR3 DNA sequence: TGTGCCAGCAGCGTCGGCGGGGCTAGCACAGATACGCAGTATTTT. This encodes CASSVGGASTDTQYF.

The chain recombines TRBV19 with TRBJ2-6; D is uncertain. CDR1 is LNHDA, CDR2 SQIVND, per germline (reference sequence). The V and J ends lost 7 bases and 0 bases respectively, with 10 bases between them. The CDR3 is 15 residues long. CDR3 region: CASTNWGSGANVLTF. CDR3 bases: TGTGCCAGTACCAATTGGGGCTCTGGGGCCAACGTCCTGACTTTC.

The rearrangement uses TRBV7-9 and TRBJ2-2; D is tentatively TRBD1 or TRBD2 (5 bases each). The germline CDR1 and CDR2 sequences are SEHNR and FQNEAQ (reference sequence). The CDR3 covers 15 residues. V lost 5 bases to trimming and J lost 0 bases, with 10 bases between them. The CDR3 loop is CASSPGAANTGELFF. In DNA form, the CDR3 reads TGTGCCAGCAGCCCCGGGGCAGCGAACACCGGGGAGCTGTTTTTT.

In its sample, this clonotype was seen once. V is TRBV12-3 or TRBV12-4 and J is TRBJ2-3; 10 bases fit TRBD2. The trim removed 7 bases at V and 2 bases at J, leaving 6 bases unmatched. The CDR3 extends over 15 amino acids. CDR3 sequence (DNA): TGTGCCAGCATTAAAGCGGGAGGGAACACAGATACGCAGTATTTT. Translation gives CASIKAGGNTDTQYF.

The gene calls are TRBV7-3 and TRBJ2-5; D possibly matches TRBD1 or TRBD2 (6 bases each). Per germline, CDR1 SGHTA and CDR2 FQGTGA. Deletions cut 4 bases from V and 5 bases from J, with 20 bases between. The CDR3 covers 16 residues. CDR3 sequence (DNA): TGTGCCAGCAGCTCCCTTTCAAGAGGGGGGAGGGAGACCCAGTACTTC. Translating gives CASSSLSRGGRETQYF.

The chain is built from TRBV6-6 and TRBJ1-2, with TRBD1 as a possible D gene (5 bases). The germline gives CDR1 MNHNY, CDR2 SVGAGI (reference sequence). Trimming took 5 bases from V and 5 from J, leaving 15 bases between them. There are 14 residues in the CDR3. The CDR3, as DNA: TGTGCCAGCAGTAACAGGCATGGGGGGTATGGCTACACCTTC. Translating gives CASSNRHGGYGYTF.

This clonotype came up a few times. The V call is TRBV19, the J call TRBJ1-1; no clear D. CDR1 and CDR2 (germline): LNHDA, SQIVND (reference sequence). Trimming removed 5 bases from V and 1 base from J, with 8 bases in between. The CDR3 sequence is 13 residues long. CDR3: CASSRQENTEAFF. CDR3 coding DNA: TGTGCCAGTAGTCGTCAGGAGAACACTGAAGCTTTCTTT.

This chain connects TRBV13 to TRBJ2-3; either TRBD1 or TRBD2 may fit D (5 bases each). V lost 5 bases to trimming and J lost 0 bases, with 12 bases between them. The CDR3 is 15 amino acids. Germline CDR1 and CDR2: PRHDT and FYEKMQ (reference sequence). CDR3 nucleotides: TGTGCCAGCAGCCCCTCGGGGCGGAGCACAGATACGCAGTATTTT. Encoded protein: CASSPSGRSTDTQYF.

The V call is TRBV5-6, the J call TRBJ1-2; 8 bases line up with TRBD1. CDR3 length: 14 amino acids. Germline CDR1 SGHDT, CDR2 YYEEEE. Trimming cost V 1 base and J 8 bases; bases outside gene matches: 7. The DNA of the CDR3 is TGTGCCAGCAGCTTGCGACGGAACAGGGGGGGCTACACCTTC. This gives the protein CASSLRRNRGGYTF.

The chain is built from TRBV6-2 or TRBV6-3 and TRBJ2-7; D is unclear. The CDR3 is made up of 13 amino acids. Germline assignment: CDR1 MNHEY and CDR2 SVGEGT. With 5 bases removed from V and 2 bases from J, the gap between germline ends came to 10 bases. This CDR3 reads CASSNPVPYEQYF. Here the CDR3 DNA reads TGTGCCAGCAGTAACCCCGTCCCCTACGAGCAGTACTTC.

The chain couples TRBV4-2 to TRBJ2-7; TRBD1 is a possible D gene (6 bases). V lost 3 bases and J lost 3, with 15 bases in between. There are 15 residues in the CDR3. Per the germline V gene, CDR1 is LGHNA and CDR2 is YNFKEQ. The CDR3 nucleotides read TGTGCCAGCAGCCAGATCTCAGGGGTGGGCTACGAGCAGTACTTC. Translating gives CASSQISGVGYEQYF.

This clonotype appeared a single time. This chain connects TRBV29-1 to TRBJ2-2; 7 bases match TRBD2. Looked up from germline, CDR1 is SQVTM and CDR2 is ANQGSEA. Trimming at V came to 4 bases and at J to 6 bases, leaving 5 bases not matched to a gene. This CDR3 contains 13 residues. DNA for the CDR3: TGCAGCGTTGGGGGGGGGAATCCCGGGGAGCTGTTTTTT. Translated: CSVGGGNPGELFF.

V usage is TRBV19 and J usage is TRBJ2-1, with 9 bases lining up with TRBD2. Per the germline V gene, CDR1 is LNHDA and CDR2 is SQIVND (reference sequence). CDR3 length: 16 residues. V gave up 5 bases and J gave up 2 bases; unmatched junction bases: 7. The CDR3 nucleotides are TGTGCCAGTAGTGATAGCGGGAGTCCCACCTACAATGAGCAGTTCTTC. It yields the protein CASSDSGSPTYNEQFF.

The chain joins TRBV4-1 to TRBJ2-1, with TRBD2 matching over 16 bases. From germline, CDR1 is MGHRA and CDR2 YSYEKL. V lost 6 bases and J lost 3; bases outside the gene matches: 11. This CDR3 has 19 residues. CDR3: CASSFPGTSGRGIYNEQFF. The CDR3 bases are TGCGCCAGCAGTTTCCCCGGGACTAGCGGGAGGGGGATCTACAATGAGCAGTTCTTC.

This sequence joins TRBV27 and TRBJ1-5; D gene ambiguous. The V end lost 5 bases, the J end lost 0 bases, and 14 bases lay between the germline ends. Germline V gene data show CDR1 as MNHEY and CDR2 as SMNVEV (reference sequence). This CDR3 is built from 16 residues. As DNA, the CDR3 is TGTGCCAGCAGTCCGGACCATGGAAATAGCAATCAGCCCCAGCATTTT. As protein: CASSPDHGNSNQPQHF.

CDR3 coding DNA: TGTGCCAGCAGCTTGGTTGGCAGGGAAGGAGGCTACACCTTC. It encodes CASSLVGREGGYTF. The rearrangement uses TRBV5-4 and TRBJ1-2, with D tentatively TRBD1 (5 bases). Trimming removed 0 bases at V and 8 bases at J, with 14 bases between. This CDR3 has 14 amino acids. Germline CDR1 reads SGHNT; CDR2 reads YYREEE (reference sequence).

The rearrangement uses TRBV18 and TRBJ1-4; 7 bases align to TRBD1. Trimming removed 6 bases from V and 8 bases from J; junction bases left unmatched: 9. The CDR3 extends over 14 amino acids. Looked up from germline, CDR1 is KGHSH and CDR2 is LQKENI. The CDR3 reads CASSPGQTEEKLFF. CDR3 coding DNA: TGTGCCAGCTCCCCGGGACAGACGGAGGAAAAACTGTTTTTT.